The present entry profiles one TCR beta chain with its context. The PCR made use of 60 Vbeta and 13 Jbeta primers. The assay was immunoSEQ multiplex PCR, and TCRdb's table has in-frame clones only and misses some. The table has about 170,000 clones, roughly four fifths seen once. The ends were cut back, 3 bases at V and 4 bases at J, with 19 bases in the middle. Germline V lookup: CDR1 SQVTM, CDR2 ANQGSEA. The CDR3 runs 17 residues. The data were obtained in a study of cytomegalovirus exposure and HLA in healthy donors. The chain joins TRBV29-1 to TRBJ2-6; TRBD1 might be the D (6 bases). The sample was PBMCs. The receptor's source is a woman younger than 35 in good health and CMV-seronegative. The CDR3 DNA sequence: TGCAGCGTTGAGGGGGCCAGCGGTGTTATGGGGGCCAACGTCCTGACTTTC. This codes for CSVEGASGVMGANVLTF.